Presented here are 10 T cell receptor beta chains from one specimen sequenced in a study of T cell responses to AZD1222 COVID-19 vaccine. Assay: immunoSEQ multiplex PCR; the TCRdb copy retains only in-frame clones and omits some. The sample contains 170,000 or so clones, about nine tenths of which appear only once. The material was peripheral blood, obtained on day 0 of AZD1222 vaccination. Source of these receptors: an adult in good health.

The chain links TRBV10-1 to TRBJ2-1, with D maybe TRBD2 (5 bases). Germline V gene data show CDR1 as WNHNN and CDR2 as SYGVQD (reference sequence). The V gene lost 2 bases and the J gene lost 9 bases, with 5 bases spanning the gap. The CDR3 length is 11 residues. The DNA of the CDR3 is TGCGCCAGCAGTGAGGGACTTGAGCAGTTCTTC. Amino acid sequence: CASSEGLEQFF.

This sequence joins TRBV6-5 and TRBJ2-5; 11 bases agree with TRBD2. The length of the CDR3 is 14 residues. The germline CDR1 and CDR2 sequences are MNHEY and SVGAGI. V was clipped by 4 bases and J by 4 bases; unmatched bases: 2. The CDR3 here is CASSLAGGRETQYF. The CDR3 region has the DNA TGTGCCAGCAGTTTAGCGGGGGGGCGAGAGACCCAGTACTTC.

The V call is TRBV7-3, the J call TRBJ2-2, with a possible D match to TRBD2 (6 bases). Trimming removed 3 bases at V and 6 bases at J, with 8 bases between. CDR1 and CDR2 from the germline V gene are SGHTA and FQGTGA. CDR3 length equals 13 residues. For the CDR3, the DNA is TGTGCCAGCAGCTTGGACTACTCCGGGGAGCTGTTTTTT. It codes for CASSLDYSGELFF. Based on the CDR3 plus reference TRBV7-3 and TRBJ2-2, the full variable domain is GAGVSQTPSNKVTEKGKYVELRCDPISGHTALYWYRQSLGQGPEFLIYFQGTGAADDSGLPNDRFFAVRPEGSVSTLKIQRTERGDSAVYLCASSLDYSGELFFGEGSRLTVL.

The gene calls are TRBV2 and TRBJ2-7; TRBD1 aligns across 11 bases. Germline V lookup: CDR1 SNHLY, CDR2 FYNNEI. The CDR3 runs 15 residues. V shed 2 bases, J shed 2 bases, and the junction held 2 bases outside the gene matches. The CDR3 region has the DNA TGTGCCAGCAGTGAACCGGGACAGGGGGCCTACGAGCAGTACTTC. This codes for CASSEPGQGAYEQYF.

Here the CDR3 reads CASSRSEVKGAYEQYF. CDR3 nucleotide sequence: TGTGCCAGTAGTCGCTCGGAGGTGAAGGGAGCATACGAGCAGTACTTC. The chain recombines TRBV19 with TRBJ2-7; tentative D call: TRBD2 (5 bases). Trimming removed 5 bases from V and 4 bases from J, with 21 bases in between. The length of the CDR3 is 16 residues. Germline V lookup: CDR1 LNHDA, CDR2 SQIVND (reference sequence). Filled out from reference TRBV19 and TRBJ2-7, the complete variable domain reads DGGITQSPKYLFRKEGQNVTLSCEQNLNHDAMYWYRQDPGQGLRLIYYSQIVNDFQKGDIAEGYSVSREKKESFPLTVTSAQKNPTAFYLCASSRSEVKGAYEQYFGPGTRLTVT.

This rearrangement joins TRBV13 to TRBJ2-2; 8 bases are a match to TRBD2. Per germline, CDR1 PRHDT and CDR2 FYEKMQ (reference sequence). The V and J ends lost 4 bases and 7 bases, in that order; junction bases with no gene match: 2. This CDR3 has 13 amino acids. This chain's CDR3 is CASSSGTSGELFF. The CDR3 nucleotides are TGTGCCAGCAGCTCCGGGACTAGCGGGGAGCTGTTTTTT. Variable domain in full (rest from reference TRBV13 and TRBJ2-2): AAGVIQSPRHLIKEKRETATLKCYPIPRHDTVYWYQQGPGQDPQFLISFYEKMQSDKGSIPDRFSAQQFSDYHSELNMSSLELGDSALYFCASSSGTSGELFFGEGSRLTVL.

V and J are TRBV6-5 and TRBJ2-1; 9 bases are shared with TRBD1. There are 14 residues in the CDR3. Germline V gene data show CDR1 as MNHEY and CDR2 as SVGAGI. J gave up 7 bases and V 2 bases, and 3 bases lay outside the gene matches. CDR3 DNA sequence: TGTGCCAGCAGTTACCGGACAGGGGAGAATGAGCAGTTCTTC. It is translated as CASSYRTGENEQFF.

This rearrangement joins TRBV15 to TRBJ1-4, with 7 bases fitting TRBD1. The V segment lost 0 bases and the J segment 7 bases; nucleotides outside the gene matches: 5. The CDR3 covers 15 residues. Germline V gene data show CDR1 as LNHNV and CDR2 as YYDKDF (reference sequence). The CDR3 DNA reads as TGTGCCACCAGCAGAGATCGACAGGGCCCTGAAAAACTGTTTTTT. Translation gives CATSRDRQGPEKLFF.

V gene TRBV30 combines with J gene TRBJ1-5; TRBD1 might be the D (6 bases). The CDR3 extends over 16 amino acids. Trimming stripped 0 bases from V and 1 base from J, with 13 bases between. Germline V gene data show CDR1 as GTSNPN and CDR2 as SVGIG (reference sequence). This CDR3 is CAWSVRGVRSNQPQHF. Here the CDR3 DNA reads TGTGCCTGGAGTGTAAGGGGGGTAAGGAGCAATCAGCCCCAGCATTTT.

The genes are TRBV4-1 and TRBJ2-2; D is uncertain. CDR1 is MGHRA, CDR2 YSYEKL, per germline. The CDR3 is 12 residues long. V shed 0 bases and J shed 6 bases, with 2 bases lying between them. DNA of the CDR3: TGCGCCAGCAGCCAAGAACCCGGGGAGCTGTTTTTT. Residues: CASSQEPGELFF.